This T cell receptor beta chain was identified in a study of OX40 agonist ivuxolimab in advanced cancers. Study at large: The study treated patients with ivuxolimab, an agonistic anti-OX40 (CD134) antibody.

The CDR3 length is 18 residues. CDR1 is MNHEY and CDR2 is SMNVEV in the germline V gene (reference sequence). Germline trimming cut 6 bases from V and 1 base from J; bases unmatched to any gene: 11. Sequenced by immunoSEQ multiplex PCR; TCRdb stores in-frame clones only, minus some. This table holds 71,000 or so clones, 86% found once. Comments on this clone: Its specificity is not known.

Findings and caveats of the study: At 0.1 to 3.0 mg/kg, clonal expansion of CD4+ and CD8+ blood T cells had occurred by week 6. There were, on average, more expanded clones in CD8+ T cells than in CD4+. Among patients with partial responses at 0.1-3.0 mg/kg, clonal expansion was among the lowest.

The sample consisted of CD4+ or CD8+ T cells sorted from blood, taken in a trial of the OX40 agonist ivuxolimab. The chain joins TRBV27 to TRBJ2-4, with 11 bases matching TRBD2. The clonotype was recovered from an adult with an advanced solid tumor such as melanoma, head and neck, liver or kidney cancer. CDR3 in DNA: TGTGCCAGCAGCTCATATAGCGGGAGGGCCGGCGCCAAAAACATTCAGTACTTC. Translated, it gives CASSSYSGRAGAKNIQYF.